This T cell receptor (beta chain) derives from a study of T cells after yellow fever vaccination. Study-level background: Researchers used SMART-Seq v4 Ultra Low Input to prepare fractions that had low cell numbers. Overall study findings and caveats: Weaker in magnitude, the secondary response showed a faster peak on day 5 versus 15. At around 96% for CD4 and almost 90% for CD8, most primary-vaccination clones showed up again after the booster. CD4 and CD8 compartments shared a small share of clonotypes, likely from convergent recombination.

The CDR3 is made up of 15 amino acids. V gave up 4 bases and J gave up 1 base, with 15 bases separating them. The germline V gene has CDR1 SQVTM and CDR2 ANQGSEA. TCRdb independently ran MiXCR on the 5' RACE reads; one entry per CDR3 protein. The sample holds 30,000 or so distinct CDR3 sequences, approximately 6% seen once. This clonotype was detected ten times or more. This sequence originates from a man aged 25 to 40 who received the YFV17D yellow fever vaccine. Sequenced material: PBMCs, either bulk or a sorted T-cell subset (CD4+, CD8+, memory, or dextramer-sorted; not recorded which), taken on the day of the yellow fever booster vaccination. The chain links TRBV29-1 to TRBJ2-3, with D possibly being TRBD1 (7 bases). Written as DNA, the CDR3 is TGCAGCGTTGCACAGGGGACTTCTCGCACAGATACGCAGTATTTT. It is translated as CSVAQGTSRTDTQYF.